A selection of T cell receptor beta chains follows, all from one sample in a study of Ad26.COV2.S vaccination and SARS-CoV-2 variants. Method: immunoSEQ multiplex PCR; TCRdb's copy keeps in-frame clones and lacks some. The sample includes fewer than 600,000 clones, roughly nine tenths of them seen just once. The sequencing used peripheral blood, collected in a trial of Ad26.COV2.S vaccine versus placebo. The receptor source for this set is a person aged 18 to 59 who received the Ad26.COV2.S COVID-19 vaccine or a placebo. Each CDR3 is given with its conserved first and last residue. The D gene is left open where the match is weak. A clone size is listed for some rows: how often the clone was seen (once, few, many), or a class if it is expanded.

abundance	j_gene	v_gene	d_gene	CDR3aa	CDR3nt
NA	TRBJ2-5	TRBV11-2	NA	CASSQARGSRETQYF	TGTGCCAGCAGCCAGGCGAGGGGGTCGAGAGAGACCCAGTACTTC
NA	TRBJ2-1	TRBV28	NA	CASSHRVLDDEQFF	TGTGCCAGCAGTCACCGGGTCCTGGACGATGAGCAGTTCTTC
NA	TRBJ2-3	TRBV10-1	TRBD1	CASRGQGTDTQYF	TGCGCCAGCAGGGGACAGGGGACAGATACGCAGTATTTT
NA	TRBJ2-2	TRBV7-9	NA	CASRMVTMNTGELFF	TGTGCCAGCAGAATGGTCACCATGAACACCGGGGAACTGTTTTTT
NA	TRBJ2-5	TRBV19	TRBD2	CASSIGGLAGDQETQYF	TGTGCCAGTAGTATAGGTGGACTAGCGGGAGATCAAGAGACCCAGTACTTC
NA	TRBJ2-7	TRBV20-1	TRBD2	CSASTTSGPSYEQYF	TGCAGTGCTAGTACGACTAGCGGGCCCTCCTACGAGCAGTACTTC
NA	TRBJ2-5	TRBV5-1	TRBD1	CASRNRGSYQETQYF	TGCGCCAGCCGTAACAGGGGATCATACCAAGAGACCCAGTACTTC
few	TRBJ2-7	TRBV27	TRBD2	CASSSFGGGEQYF	TGTGCCAGCAGTTCGTTCGGGGGGGGCGAGCAGTACTTC
NA	TRBJ2-7	TRBV12-3/TRBV12-4	NA	CASRHRSYEQYF	TGTGCCAGCAGGCACAGAAGCTACGAGCAGTACTTC
once	TRBJ2-3	TRBV19	NA	CASSRGFLGGTDTQYF	TGTGCCAGTAGTAGGGGTTTCTTGGGGGGCACAGATACGCAGTATTTT
NA	TRBJ1-1	TRBV7-6	NA	CASSLQSGIQNTEAFF	TGTGCCAGCAGCTTACAATCCGGGATACAGAACACTGAAGCTTTCTTT
NA	TRBJ2-7	TRBV7-9	NA	CASSYFRGRSIYEQYF	TGTGCCAGCAGTTACTTCAGGGGCCGGTCCATCTACGAGCAGTACTTC
once	TRBJ2-1	TRBV9	NA	CASSVDLVLSSYNEQFF	TGTGCCAGCAGCGTAGACCTAGTGCTAAGCTCCTACAATGAGCAGTTCTTC
NA	TRBJ2-5	TRBV7-2	TRBD2	CASTPAGGSGTQYF	TGTGCCAGCACCCCGGCCGGGGGGTCGGGGACCCAGTACTTC
NA	TRBJ2-7	TRBV7-9	NA	CASSPPLKGLNSLTYEQYF	TGTGCCAGCAGCCCGCCACTAAAGGGATTAAATTCCCTTACCTACGAGCAGTACTTC
NA	TRBJ1-6	TRBV3-1/TRBV3-2	NA	CASSQGGDSPLHF	TGTGCCAGCAGCCAGGGGGGGGATTCACCCCTCCACTTT
NA	TRBJ2-1	TRBV7-3	TRBD1	CASSLGTGEYNEQFF	TGTGCCAGCAGCCTAGGGACAGGGGAATACAATGAGCAGTTCTTC
NA	TRBJ1-5	TRBV30	NA	CAWSAGISNQPQHF	TGTGCCTGGAGTGCAGGGATTAGCAATCAGCCCCAGCATTTT
NA	TRBJ2-6	TRBV5-1	NA	CASSLISRGSGANVLTF	TGCGCCAGCAGCTTGATTTCTCGGGGTTCTGGGGCCAACGTCCTGACTTTC
few	TRBJ2-3	TRBV30	NA	CAWMRATDTQYF	TGTGCCTGGATGAGGGCCACAGATACGCAGTATTTT
NA	TRBJ1-6	TRBV5-1	TRBD1	CASKTGEVLSPLHF	TGCGCCAGCAAGACAGGGGAGGTTCTCTCACCCCTCCACTTT
NA	TRBJ2-2	TRBV9	NA	CASRGEADTGELFF	TGTGCCAGCAGAGGGGAGGCGGACACCGGGGAGCTGTTTTTT
NA	TRBJ2-7	TRBV18	TRBD1	CASSLTYGTDEQYF	TGTGCCAGCTCACTCACTTACGGGACAGACGAGCAGTACTTC
NA	TRBJ1-5	TRBV12-3/TRBV12-4	NA	CASSYQTSTRRHF	TGTGCCAGCAGCTATCAGACTTCCACGAGAAGGCATTTT
NA	TRBJ1-5	TRBV2	NA	CASSELRLYSNQPQHF	TGTGCCAGCAGTGAATTAAGACTGTATAGCAATCAGCCCCAGCATTTT
once	TRBJ2-1	TRBV9	NA	CASSSLGDEQFF	TGTGCCAGCAGCTCCTTAGGGGATGAGCAGTTCTTC
once	TRBJ1-6	TRBV7-8	NA	CASRGTNSPLHF	TGTGCCAGCAGAGGGACCAATTCACCCCTCCACTTT
NA	TRBJ1-2	TRBV7-2	NA	CASSLETGNYGYTF	TGTGCCAGCAGCTTAGAAACAGGAAACTATGGCTACACCTTC